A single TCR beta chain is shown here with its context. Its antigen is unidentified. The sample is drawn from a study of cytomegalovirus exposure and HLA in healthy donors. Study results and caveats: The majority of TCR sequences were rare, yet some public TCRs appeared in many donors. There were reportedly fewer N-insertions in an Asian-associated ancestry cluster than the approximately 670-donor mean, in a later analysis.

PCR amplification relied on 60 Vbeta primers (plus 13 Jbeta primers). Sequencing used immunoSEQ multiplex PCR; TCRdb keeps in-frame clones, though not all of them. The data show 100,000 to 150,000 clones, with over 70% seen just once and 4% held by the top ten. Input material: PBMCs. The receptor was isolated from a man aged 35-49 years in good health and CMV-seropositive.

The CDR3 DNA reads as TGTGCCAGCAGTCCATCGGGACAGGCCCCTAACTATGGCTACACCTTC. Amino acids: CASSPSGQAPNYGYTF. This rearrangement joins TRBV28 to TRBJ1-2, with 8 bases lining up with TRBD1. Per the germline V gene, CDR1 is MDHEN and CDR2 is SYDVKM. V gave up 5 bases and J gave up 0 bases; unmatched junction bases: 8. The CDR3 covers 16 residues.